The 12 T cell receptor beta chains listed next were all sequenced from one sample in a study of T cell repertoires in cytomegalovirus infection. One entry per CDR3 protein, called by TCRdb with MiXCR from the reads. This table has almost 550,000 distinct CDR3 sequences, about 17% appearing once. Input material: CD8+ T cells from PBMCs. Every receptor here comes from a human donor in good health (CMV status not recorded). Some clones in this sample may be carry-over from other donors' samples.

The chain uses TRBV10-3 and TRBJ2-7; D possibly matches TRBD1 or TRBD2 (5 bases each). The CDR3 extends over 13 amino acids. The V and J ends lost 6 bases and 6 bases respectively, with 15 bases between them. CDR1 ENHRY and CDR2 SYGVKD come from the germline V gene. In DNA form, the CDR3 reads TGTGCCATCAGCCCCGGGACGGCCTTCGAGCAGTACTTC. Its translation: CAISPGTAFEQYF.

DNA for the CDR3: TGTGCCAGTAGTATGGGTGGTGGGGCCAGCTCCTACGAGCAGTACTTC. The encoded protein is CASSMGGGASSYEQYF. The chain uses TRBV19 and TRBJ2-7; D might be TRBD1 (5 bases). CDR3 length equals 16 residues. Germline V gives CDR1 LNHDA, CDR2 SQIVND (reference sequence). Trimming stripped 3 bases from V and 0 bases from J, with 15 bases between.

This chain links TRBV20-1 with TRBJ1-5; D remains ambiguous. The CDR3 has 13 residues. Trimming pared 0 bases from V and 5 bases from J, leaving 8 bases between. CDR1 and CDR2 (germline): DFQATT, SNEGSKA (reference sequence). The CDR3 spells CSARELGDQPQHF. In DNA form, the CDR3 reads TGCAGTGCTAGAGAGCTCGGGGATCAGCCCCAGCATTTT.

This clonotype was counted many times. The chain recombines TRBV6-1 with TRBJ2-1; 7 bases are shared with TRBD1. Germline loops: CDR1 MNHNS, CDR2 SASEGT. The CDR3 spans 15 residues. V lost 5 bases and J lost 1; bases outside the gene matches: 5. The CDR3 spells CASSYLQGSYNEQFF. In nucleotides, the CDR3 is TGTGCCAGCAGTTATTTACAGGGGTCCTACAATGAGCAGTTCTTC.

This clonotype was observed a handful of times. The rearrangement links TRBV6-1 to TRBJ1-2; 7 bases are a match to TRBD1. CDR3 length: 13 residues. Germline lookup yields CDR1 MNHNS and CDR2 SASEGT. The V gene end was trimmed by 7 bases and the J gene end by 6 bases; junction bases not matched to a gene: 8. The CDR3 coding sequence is TGTGCCAGCACAGGGGGGGGGCTGAATGGCTACACCTTC. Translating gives CASTGGGLNGYTF.

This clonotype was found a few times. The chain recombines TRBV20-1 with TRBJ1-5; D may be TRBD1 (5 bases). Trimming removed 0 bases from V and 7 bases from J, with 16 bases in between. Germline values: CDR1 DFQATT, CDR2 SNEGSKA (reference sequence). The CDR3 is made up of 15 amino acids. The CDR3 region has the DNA TGCAGTGCTAGAGATCGAGGGGCTAAAATCCAGCCCCAGCATTTT. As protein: CSARDRGAKIQPQHF.

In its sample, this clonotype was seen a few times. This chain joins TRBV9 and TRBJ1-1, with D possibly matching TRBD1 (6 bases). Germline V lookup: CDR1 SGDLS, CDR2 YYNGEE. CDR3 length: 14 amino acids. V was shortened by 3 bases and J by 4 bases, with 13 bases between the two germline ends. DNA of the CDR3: TGTGCCAGCAGCGATACAGGGTCAGGCACTGAAGCTTTCTTT. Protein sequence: CASSDTGSGTEAFF.

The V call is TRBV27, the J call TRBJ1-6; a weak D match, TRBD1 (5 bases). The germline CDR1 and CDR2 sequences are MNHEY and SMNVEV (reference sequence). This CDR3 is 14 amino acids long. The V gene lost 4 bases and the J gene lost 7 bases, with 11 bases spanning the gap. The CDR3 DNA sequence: TGTGCCAGCAGTTCAAGTTGGGACAATTCACCCCTCCACTTT. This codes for CASSSSWDNSPLHF.

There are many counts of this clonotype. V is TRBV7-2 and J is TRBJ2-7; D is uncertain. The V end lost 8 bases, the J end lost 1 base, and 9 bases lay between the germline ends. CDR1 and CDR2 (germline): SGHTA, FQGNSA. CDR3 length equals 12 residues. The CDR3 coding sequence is TGTGCCAGCGGCTCCCCATCCTACGAGCAGTACTTC. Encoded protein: CASGSPSYEQYF.

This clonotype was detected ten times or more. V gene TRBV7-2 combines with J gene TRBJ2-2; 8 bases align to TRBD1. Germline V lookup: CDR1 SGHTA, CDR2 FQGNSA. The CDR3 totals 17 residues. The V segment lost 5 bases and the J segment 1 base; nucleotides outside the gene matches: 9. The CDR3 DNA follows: TGTGCCAGCAGCATATCCCGTGACAGGGGGAACACCGGGGAGCTGTTTTTT. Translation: CASSISRDRGNTGELFF.

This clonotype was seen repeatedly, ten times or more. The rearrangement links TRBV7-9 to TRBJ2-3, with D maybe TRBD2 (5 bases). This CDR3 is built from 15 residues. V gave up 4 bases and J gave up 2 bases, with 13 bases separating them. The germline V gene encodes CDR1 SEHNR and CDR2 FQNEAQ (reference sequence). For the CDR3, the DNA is TGTGCCAGCAGCTACTCTAGCCTACCCACAGATACGCAGTATTTT. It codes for CASSYSSLPTDTQYF. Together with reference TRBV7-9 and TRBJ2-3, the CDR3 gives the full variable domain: DTGVSQNPRHKITKRGQNVTFRCDPISEHNRLYWYRQTLGQGPEFLTYFQNEAQLEKSRLLSDRFSAERPKGSFSTLEIQRTEQGDSAMYLCASSYSSLPTDTQYFGPGTRLTVL.

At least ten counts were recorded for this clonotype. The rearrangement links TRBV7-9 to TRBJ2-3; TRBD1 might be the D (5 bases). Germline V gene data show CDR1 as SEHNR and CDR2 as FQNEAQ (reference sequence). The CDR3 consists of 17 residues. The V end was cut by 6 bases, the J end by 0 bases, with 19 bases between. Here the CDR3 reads CASSPPPEGASTDTQYF. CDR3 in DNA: TGTGCCAGCAGTCCCCCACCAGAAGGGGCTAGCACAGATACGCAGTATTTT.